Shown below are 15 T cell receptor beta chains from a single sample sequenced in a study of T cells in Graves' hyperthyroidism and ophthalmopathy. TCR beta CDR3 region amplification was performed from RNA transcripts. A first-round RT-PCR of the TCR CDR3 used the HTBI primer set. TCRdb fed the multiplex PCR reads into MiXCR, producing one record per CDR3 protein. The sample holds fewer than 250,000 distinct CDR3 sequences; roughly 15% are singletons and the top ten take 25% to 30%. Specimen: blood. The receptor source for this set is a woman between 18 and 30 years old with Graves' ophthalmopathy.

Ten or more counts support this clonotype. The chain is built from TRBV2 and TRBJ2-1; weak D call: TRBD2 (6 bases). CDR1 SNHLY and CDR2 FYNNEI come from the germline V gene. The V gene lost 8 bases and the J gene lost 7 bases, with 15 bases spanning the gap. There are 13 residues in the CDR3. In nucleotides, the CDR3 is TGTGCCAGCTCCCCAGTCGCGGGGAATGAGCAGTTCTTC. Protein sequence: CASSPVAGNEQFF. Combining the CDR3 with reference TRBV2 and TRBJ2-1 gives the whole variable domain EPEVTQTPSHQVTQMGQEVILRCVPISNHLYFYWYRQILGQKVEFLVSFYNNEISEKSEIFDDQFSVERPDGSNFTLKIRSTKLEDSAMYFCASSPVAGNEQFFGPGTRLTVL.

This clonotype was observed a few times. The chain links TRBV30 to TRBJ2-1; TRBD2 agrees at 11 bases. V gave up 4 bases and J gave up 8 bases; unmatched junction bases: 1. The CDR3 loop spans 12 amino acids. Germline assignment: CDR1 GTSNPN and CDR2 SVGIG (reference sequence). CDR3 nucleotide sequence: TGTGCCTGGACTAGCGGGAGGTATGAGCAGTTCTTC. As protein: CAWTSGRYEQFF.

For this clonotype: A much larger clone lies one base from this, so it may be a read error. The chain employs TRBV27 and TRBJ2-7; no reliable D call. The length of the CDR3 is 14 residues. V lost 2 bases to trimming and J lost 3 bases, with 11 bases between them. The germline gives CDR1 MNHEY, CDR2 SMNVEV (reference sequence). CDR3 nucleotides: TGTGCCAGCAGTTTAGGCGGAAAATTCTACGAGCAGTACTTC. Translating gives CASSLGGKFYEQYF.

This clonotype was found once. The chain's CDR3 is CASNPTVRTSGRHGNEQFF. CDR3 bases: TGTGCCAGCAACCCAACGGTGAGGACTAGCGGGAGGCACGGCAATGAGCAGTTCTTC. This chain links TRBV28 with TRBJ2-1; 14 bases map to TRBD2. Germline-derived CDR1 and CDR2 are MDHEN and SYDVKM. CDR3 size: 19 residues. V trimming: 7 bases; J trimming: 6 bases; junction bases outside the gene matches: 17.

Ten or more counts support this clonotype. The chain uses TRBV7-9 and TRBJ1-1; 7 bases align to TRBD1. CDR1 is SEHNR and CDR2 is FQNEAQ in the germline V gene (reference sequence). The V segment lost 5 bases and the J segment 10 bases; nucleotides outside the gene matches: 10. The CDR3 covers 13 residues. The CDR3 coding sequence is TGTGCCAGCAGCACCCCAGGCAGGACAGGAGCTTTCTTT. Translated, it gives CASSTPGRTGAFF.

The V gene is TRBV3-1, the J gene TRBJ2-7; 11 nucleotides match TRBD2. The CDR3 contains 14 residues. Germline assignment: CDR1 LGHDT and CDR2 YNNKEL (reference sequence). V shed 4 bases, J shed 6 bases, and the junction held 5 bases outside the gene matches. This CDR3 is CASSPLAGGREQYF. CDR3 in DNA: TGTGCCAGCAGCCCTCTAGCGGGAGGACGCGAGCAGTACTTC.

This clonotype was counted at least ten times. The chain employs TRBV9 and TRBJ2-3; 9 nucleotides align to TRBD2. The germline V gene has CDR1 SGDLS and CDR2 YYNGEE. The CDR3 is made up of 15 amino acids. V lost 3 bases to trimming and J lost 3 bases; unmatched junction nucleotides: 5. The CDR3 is CASSASGEQTDTQYF. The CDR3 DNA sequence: TGTGCCAGCAGCGCTAGCGGGGAACAAACAGATACGCAGTATTTT.

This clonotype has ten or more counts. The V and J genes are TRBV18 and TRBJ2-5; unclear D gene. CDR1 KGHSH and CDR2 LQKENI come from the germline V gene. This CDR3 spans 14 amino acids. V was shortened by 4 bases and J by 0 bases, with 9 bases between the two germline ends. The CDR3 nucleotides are TGTGCCAGCTCACGTGAGCTGTACCAAGAGACCCAGTACTTC. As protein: CASSRELYQETQYF. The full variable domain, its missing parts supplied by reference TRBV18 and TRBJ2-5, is NAGVMQNPRHLVRRRGQEARLRCSPMKGHSHVYWYRQLPEEGLKFMVYLQKENIIDESGMPKERFSAEFPKEGPSILRIQQVVRGDSAAYFCASSRELYQETQYFGPGTRLLVL.

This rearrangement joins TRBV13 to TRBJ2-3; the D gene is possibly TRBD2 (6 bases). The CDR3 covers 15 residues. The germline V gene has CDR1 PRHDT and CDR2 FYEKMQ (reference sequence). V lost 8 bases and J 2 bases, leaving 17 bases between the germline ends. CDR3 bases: TGTGCCAGCCGGGAGCAGGCGGGCTACACAGATACGCAGTATTTT. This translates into CASREQAGYTDTQYF.

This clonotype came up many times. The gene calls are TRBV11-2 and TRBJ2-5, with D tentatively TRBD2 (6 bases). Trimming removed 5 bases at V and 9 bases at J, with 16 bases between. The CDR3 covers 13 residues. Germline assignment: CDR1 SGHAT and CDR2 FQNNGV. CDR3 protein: CASSRGRGAPQYF. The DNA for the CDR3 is TGTGCCAGCAGCCGAGGGCGGGGAGCACCCCAGTACTTC.

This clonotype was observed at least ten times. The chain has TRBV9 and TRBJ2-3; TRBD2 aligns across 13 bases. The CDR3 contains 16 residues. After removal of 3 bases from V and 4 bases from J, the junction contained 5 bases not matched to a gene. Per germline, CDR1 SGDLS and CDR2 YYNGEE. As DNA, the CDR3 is TGTGCCAGCAGCGGACTAGCGGGGGGAATAGCAGATACGCAGTATTTT. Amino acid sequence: CASSGLAGGIADTQYF.

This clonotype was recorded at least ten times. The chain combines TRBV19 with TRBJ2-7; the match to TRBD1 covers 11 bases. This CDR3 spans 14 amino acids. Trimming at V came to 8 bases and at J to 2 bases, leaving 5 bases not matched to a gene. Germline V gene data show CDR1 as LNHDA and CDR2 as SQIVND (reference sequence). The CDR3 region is CASSGQGGPYEQYF. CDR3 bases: TGTGCCAGTTCGGGACAGGGGGGACCCTACGAGCAGTACTTC.

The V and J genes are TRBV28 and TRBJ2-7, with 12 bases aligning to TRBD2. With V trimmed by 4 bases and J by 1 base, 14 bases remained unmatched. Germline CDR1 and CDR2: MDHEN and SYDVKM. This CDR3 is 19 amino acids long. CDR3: CASSSPTRLAGVGSYEQYF. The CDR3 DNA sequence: TGTGCCAGCAGTTCGCCAACTCGACTAGCGGGAGTGGGTTCCTACGAGCAGTACTTC.

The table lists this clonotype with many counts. CDR3 coding DNA: TGTGCCAGCTCACCGATCAGGACGGTGAACACTGAAGCTTTCTTT. Translated, it gives CASSPIRTVNTEAFF. This chain connects TRBV18 to TRBJ1-1; D is undetermined. CDR3 length: 15 amino acids. Germline lookup yields CDR1 KGHSH and CDR2 LQKENI. V was pared by 3 bases and J by 0 bases, with 11 bases between.

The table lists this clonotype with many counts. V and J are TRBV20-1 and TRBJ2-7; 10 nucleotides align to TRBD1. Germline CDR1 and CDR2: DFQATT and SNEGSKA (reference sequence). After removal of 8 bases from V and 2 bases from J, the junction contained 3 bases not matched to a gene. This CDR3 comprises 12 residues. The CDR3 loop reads CSPGQGTYEQYF. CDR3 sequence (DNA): TGCAGTCCGGGACAGGGGACCTACGAGCAGTACTTC.